What follows are 17 T cell receptor beta chains derived from one specimen sequenced in a study of CD8 T cells in Susac syndrome (dated by TCRdb to the late 2010s). To prepare the library, the immunoSEQ multiplex PCR assay was applied. RNA was extracted with the RNeasy kit and 0.5 to 1 ug was reverse transcribed using random hexamers. Using fastp at Q25 and MiXCR, TCRdb reprocessed the public reads and kept productive beta chains. Rows are unified per CDR3 protein, each entry keeping the most common DNA and genes. This sample has over 100,000 distinct CDR3 sequences in its table, and less than 97% of those were observed once. The ten largest clones capture under 0.1% of the sample. Sample: CD4+ T cells from PBMCs. These receptors were obtained from a human donor in good health.

This clonotype was counted once. The chain has TRBV30 and TRBJ1-2, with D perhaps matching TRBD1 (5 bases). The V gene lost 5 bases and the J gene lost 8 bases, with 12 bases spanning the gap. The CDR3 spans 11 residues. CDR1 and CDR2 from the germline V gene are GTSNPN and SVGIG (reference sequence). The CDR3 bases are TGTGCCTGGGAGGGGCCGGGAGGCTACACCTTC. Protein: CAWEGPGGYTF. Filled out from reference TRBV30 and TRBJ1-2, the complete variable domain reads SQTIHQWPATLVQPVGSPLSLECTVEGTSNPNLYWYRQAAGRGLQLLFYSVGIGQISSEVPQNLSASRPQDRQFILSSKKLLLSDSGFYLCAWEGPGGYTFGSGTRLTVV.

The CDR3 protein is CASSPTGKRNEQFF. CDR3 bases: TGTGCCAGCAGTCCGACAGGGAAGCGGAATGAGCAGTTCTTC. J is TRBJ2-1 and V is TRBV6-2 or TRBV6-3, with 7 nucleotides matching TRBD1. The CDR3 totals 14 residues. Germline V gives CDR1 MNHEY, CDR2 SVGEGT. Trimming at V came to 5 bases and at J to 7 bases, leaving 8 bases not matched to a gene.

The chain employs TRBV7-9 and TRBJ1-1; tentative D call: TRBD1 (6 bases). The V end lost 5 bases, the J end lost 5 bases, and 15 bases lay between the germline ends. This CDR3 is built from 14 residues. The germline CDR1 and CDR2 sequences are SEHNR and FQNEAQ (reference sequence). The CDR3 DNA reads TGTGCCAGCAGCCCACCTCGACAGGCTACTGAAGCTTTCTTT. It is translated as CASSPPRQATEAFF.

V and J are TRBV27 and TRBJ2-1; 9 bases are a match to TRBD1. V was clipped by 4 bases and J by 1 base; unmatched bases: 2. This CDR3 contains 15 residues. Per the germline V gene, CDR1 is MNHEY and CDR2 is SMNVEV (reference sequence). For the CDR3, the DNA is TGTGCCAGCAGTTGGACAGGGGAGTCCTACAATGAGCAGTTCTTC. It codes for CASSWTGESYNEQFF.

This chain links TRBV13 with TRBJ2-3; D perhaps matches TRBD2 (5 bases). V was pared by 2 bases and J by 1 base, with 7 bases between. The CDR3 runs 14 residues. Looked up from germline, CDR1 is PRHDT and CDR2 is FYEKMQ (reference sequence). The CDR3 loop reads CASSLYGGTDTQYF. Written as DNA, the CDR3 is TGTGCCAGCAGCTTATACGGGGGCACAGATACGCAGTATTTT.

This sequence joins TRBV20-1 and TRBJ2-5; 7 bases are a match to TRBD2. The length of the CDR3 is 15 residues. Germline CDR1 is DFQATT and CDR2 is SNEGSKA (reference sequence). The V gene end was trimmed by 4 bases and the J gene end by 0 bases; junction bases not matched to a gene: 8. The CDR3 nucleotides are TGCAGTGCTATCCAAGCGGGATGGTACCAAGAGACCCAGTACTTC. Encoded protein: CSAIQAGWYQETQYF.

This rearrangement joins TRBV5-1 to TRBJ2-6, with no clear D. V lost 3 bases and J 2 bases, leaving 9 bases between the germline ends. Germline CDR1 is SGHRS and CDR2 is YFSETQ. The CDR3 length is 15 residues. CDR3 DNA: TGCGCCAGCAGCTCAATCGCCACTGGGGCCAACGTCCTGACTTTC. Protein: CASSSIATGANVLTF. The full variable domain, its missing parts supplied by reference TRBV5-1 and TRBJ2-6, is KAGVTQTPRYLIKTRGQQVTLSCSPISGHRSVSWYQQTPGQGLQFLFEYFSETQRNKGNFPGRFSGRQFSNSRSEMNVSTLELGDSALYLCASSSIATGANVLTFGAGSRLTVL.

This rearrangement joins TRBV24-1 to TRBJ2-3; D call uncertain. The CDR3 runs 16 residues. Between the trimmed V and J ends, which lost 0 bases and 2 bases, there was a span of 11 bases. From germline, CDR1 is KGHDR and CDR2 SFDVKD. CDR3 coding DNA: TGTGCCACCAGTGATTTGGGGCAGGAACCCACAGATACGCAGTATTTT. It translates to CATSDLGQEPTDTQYF.

V usage is TRBV7-9 and J usage is TRBJ2-5, with D maybe TRBD2 (6 bases). In germline, CDR1 is SEHNR, CDR2 FQNEAQ (reference sequence). Trimming took off 5 bases at V and 5 bases at J, with 18 bases between the two ends. This CDR3 has 15 residues. The chain's CDR3 is CASSRTGTGVETQYF. The CDR3 DNA reads as TGTGCCAGCAGCAGAACCGGGACGGGGGTGGAGACCCAGTACTTC.

V is TRBV2 and J is TRBJ1-5, with D possibly being TRBD1 (5 bases). Germline V gene sequence: CDR1 SNHLY, CDR2 FYNNEI. The CDR3 is 13 amino acids. Deletions cut 5 bases from V and 3 bases from J, with 8 bases between. The CDR3 coding sequence is TGTGCCAGCAGTACAGGTTTCAATCAGCCCCAGCATTTT. Translating gives CASSTGFNQPQHF.

This clonotype was observed a single time. The chain employs TRBV5-1 and TRBJ2-7, with 8 bases aligning to TRBD2. Germline trimming cut 2 bases from V and 6 bases from J; bases unmatched to any gene: 4. The CDR3 extends over 13 amino acids. Germline assignment: CDR1 SGHRS and CDR2 YFSETQ. The CDR3 DNA sequence: TGCGCCAGCAGCTTTGGACTAGCCACCGAGCAGTACTTC. Protein product: CASSFGLATEQYF.

V usage is TRBV19 and J usage is TRBJ2-1; TRBD1 matches 8 bases. CDR1 is LNHDA and CDR2 is SQIVND in the germline V gene (reference sequence). The CDR3 length is 17 residues. J gave up 2 bases and V 5 bases, and 11 bases lay outside the gene matches. This CDR3 is CASSLFPRQGTYNEQFF. DNA for the CDR3: TGTGCCAGTAGTCTCTTCCCACGACAGGGGACCTACAATGAGCAGTTCTTC. Complete variable domain (other parts from reference TRBV19 and TRBJ2-1): DGGITQSPKYLFRKEGQNVTLSCEQNLNHDAMYWYRQDPGQGLRLIYYSQIVNDFQKGDIAEGYSVSREKKESFPLTVTSAQKNPTAFYLCASSLFPRQGTYNEQFFGPGTRLTVL.

This clonotype was observed once. The CDR3 DNA reads TGTGCCACCAGCAGGGCCGGGACAGAAAACATTCAGTACTTC. Translated, it gives CATSRAGTENIQYF. This chain joins TRBV15 and TRBJ2-4, with 7 positions matching TRBD1. Germline V gene sequence: CDR1 LNHNV, CDR2 YYDKDF (reference sequence). J gave up 5 bases and V 3 bases, and 4 bases lay outside the gene matches. CDR3 size: 14 residues.

The gene calls are TRBV7-2 and TRBJ1-1; 7 nucleotides align to TRBD1. The germline gives CDR1 SGHTA, CDR2 FQGNSA. J was trimmed by 1 base and V by 5 bases; bases with no gene match: 7. CDR3 length equals 15 residues. CDR3 DNA sequence: TGTGCCAGCAGCCGCGGAGGGGGCGGGAACACTGAAGCTTTCTTT. Its translation: CASSRGGGGNTEAFF.

This chain joins TRBV7-2 and TRBJ1-5; 7 bases line up with TRBD1. The CDR3 is 16 amino acids. V was pared by 5 bases and J by 7 bases, with 14 bases of the junction left unmatched. Germline V gene lookup returns CDR1 SGHTA and CDR2 FQGNSA. The CDR3 DNA reads as TGTGCCAGCAGCCCTACTAGTTCAATAGGGGGCCAGCCCCAGCATTTT. Translating gives CASSPTSSIGGQPQHF.

V usage is TRBV29-1 and J usage is TRBJ2-1; 12 bases are shared with TRBD2. The CDR3 is 15 amino acids. Germline V gene data show CDR1 as SQVTM and CDR2 as ANQGSEA. Losses at the gene ends were 4 bases for V and 3 bases for J; bases not matched to a gene: 4. The CDR3 protein is CSVASGRALYNEQFF. CDR3 bases: TGCAGCGTTGCTAGCGGGAGGGCCCTCTACAATGAGCAGTTCTTC.

The rearrangement uses TRBV2 and TRBJ1-2, with D possibly TRBD1 on 5 matching bases. The CDR3 loop spans 13 amino acids. Trimming took off 6 bases at V and 0 bases at J, with 8 bases between the two ends. Germline CDR1 is SNHLY and CDR2 is FYNNEI. CDR3 in DNA: TGTGCCAGCAGACAGGAGACTAACTATGGCTACACCTTC. Protein: CASRQETNYGYTF.